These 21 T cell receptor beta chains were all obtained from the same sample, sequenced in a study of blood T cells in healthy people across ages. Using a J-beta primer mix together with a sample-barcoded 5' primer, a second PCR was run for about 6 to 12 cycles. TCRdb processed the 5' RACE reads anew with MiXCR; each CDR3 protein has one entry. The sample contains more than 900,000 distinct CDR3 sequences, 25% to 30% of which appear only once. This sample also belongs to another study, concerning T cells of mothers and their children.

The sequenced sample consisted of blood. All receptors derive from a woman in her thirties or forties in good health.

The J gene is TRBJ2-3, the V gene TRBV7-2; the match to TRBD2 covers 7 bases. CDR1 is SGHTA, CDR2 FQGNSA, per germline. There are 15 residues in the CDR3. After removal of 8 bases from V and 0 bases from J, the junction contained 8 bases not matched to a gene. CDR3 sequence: CASGRCSGSTDTQYF. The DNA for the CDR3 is TGTGCCAGCGGCCGATGTAGCGGGAGCACAGATACGCAGTATTTT.

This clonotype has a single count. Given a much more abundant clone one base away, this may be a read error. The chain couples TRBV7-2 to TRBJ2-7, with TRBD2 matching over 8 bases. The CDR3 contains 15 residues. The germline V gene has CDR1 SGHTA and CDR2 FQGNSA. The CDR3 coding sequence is TGTGCCAACAGCTTCGGACTAGCAAATACCTACGAGCAGTACTTC. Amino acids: CANSFGLANTYEQYF.

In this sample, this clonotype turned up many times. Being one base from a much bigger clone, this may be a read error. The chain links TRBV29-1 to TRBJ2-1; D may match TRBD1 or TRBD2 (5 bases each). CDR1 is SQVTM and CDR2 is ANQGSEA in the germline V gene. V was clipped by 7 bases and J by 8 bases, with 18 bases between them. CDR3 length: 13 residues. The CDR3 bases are TGCAGCGAGGGACCACTGGAGAGCGATGAGCAGTTCTTC. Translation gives CSEGPLESDEQFF.

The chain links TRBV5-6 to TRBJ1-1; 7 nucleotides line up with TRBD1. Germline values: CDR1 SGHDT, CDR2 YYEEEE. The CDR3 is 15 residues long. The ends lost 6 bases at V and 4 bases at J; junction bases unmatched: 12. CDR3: CASTSGQVGGTEAFF. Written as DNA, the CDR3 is TGTGCCAGCACCTCCGGACAGGTCGGGGGCACTGAAGCTTTCTTT.

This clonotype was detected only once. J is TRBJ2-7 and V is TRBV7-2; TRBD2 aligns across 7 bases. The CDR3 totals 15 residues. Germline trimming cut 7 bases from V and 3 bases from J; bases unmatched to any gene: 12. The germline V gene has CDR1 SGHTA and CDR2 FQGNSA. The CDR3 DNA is TGTGCCAGCAAACCCGCGGGCGGGGGTAACTACGAGCAGTACTTC. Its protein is CASKPAGGGNYEQYF.

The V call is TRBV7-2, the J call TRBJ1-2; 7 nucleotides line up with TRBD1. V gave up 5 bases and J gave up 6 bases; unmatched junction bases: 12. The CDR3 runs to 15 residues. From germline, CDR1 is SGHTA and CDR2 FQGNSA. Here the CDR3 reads CASSLSQDRVHGYTF. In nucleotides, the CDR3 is TGTGCCAGCAGCCTATCCCAAGACAGGGTCCATGGCTACACCTTC.

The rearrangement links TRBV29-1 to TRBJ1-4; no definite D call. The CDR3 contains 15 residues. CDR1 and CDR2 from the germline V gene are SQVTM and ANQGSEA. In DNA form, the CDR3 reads TGCGGCGGTAGGATGGGGTCGACAACTAATGAAAAACTGTTTTTT. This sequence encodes CGGRMGSTTNEKLFF.

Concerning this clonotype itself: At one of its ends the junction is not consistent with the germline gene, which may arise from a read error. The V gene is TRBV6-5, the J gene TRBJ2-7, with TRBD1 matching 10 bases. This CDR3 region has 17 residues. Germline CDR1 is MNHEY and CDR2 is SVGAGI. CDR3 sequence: CVSSYGDRGYVSYEQYF. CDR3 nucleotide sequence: TGTGTCAGCAGTTACGGGGACAGGGGCTACGTCTCCTACGAGCAGTACTTC.

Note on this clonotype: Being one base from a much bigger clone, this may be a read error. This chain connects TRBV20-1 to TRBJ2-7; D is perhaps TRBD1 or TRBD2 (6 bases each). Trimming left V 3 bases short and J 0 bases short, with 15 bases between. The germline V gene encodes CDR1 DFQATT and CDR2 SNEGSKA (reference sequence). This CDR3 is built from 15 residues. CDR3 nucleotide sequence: TGCAGTGCTAGGGCATCAAGGGGGGCCTCCTACGAGCAGTACTTC. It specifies CSARASRGASYEQYF.

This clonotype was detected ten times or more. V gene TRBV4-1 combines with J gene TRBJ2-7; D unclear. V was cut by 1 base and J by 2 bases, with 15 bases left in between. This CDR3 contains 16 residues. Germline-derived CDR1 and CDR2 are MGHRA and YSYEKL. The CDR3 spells CASSQGSARSTYEQYF. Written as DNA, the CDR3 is TGCGCCAGCAGCCAAGGGTCGGCCAGATCGACCTACGAGCAGTACTTC.

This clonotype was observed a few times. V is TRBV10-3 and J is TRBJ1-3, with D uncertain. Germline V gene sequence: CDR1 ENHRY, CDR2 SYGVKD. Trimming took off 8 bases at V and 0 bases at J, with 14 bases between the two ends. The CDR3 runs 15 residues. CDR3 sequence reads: CAIGQGLNSGNTIYF. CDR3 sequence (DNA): TGTGCCATCGGCCAAGGACTGAACTCTGGAAACACCATATATTTT.

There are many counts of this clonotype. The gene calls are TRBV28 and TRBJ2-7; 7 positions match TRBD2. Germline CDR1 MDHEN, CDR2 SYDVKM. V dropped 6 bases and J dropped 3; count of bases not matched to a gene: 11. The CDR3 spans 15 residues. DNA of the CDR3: TGTGCCAGCAGCCGCCCGAGGAGCGGGAACTACGAGCAGTACTTC. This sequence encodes CASSRPRSGNYEQYF.

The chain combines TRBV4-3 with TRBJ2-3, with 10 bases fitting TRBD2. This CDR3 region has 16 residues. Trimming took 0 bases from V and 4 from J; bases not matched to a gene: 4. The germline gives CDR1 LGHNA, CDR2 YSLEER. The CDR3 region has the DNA TGCGCCAGCAGCCAAGATCCCCTAGCGGGGGCAGATACGCAGTATTTT. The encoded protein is CASSQDPLAGADTQYF.

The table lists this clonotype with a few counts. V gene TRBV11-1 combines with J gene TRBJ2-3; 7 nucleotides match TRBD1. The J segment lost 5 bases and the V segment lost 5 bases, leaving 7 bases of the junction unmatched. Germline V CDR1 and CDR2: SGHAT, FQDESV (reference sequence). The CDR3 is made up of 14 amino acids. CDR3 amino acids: CASSGNRGRDTQYF. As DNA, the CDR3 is TGTGCCAGCAGCGGCAACAGGGGCCGAGATACGCAGTATTTT.

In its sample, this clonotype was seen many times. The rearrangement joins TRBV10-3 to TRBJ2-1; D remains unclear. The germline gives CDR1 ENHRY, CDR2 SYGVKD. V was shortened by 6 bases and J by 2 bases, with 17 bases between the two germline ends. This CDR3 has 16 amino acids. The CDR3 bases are TGTGCCATCAGCCCAGGTCCCATCAGTACCTACAATGAGCAGTTCTTC. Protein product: CAISPGPISTYNEQFF.

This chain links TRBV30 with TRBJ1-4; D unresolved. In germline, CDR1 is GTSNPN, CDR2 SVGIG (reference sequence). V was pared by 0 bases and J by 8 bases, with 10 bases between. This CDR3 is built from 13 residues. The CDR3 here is CAWSVNRREKLFF. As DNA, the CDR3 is TGTGCCTGGAGTGTAAATCGGAGAGAAAAACTGTTTTTT.

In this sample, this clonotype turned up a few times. CDR3 amino acids: CASRRTGTDTGELFF. The CDR3 DNA follows: TGTGCCAGCAGACGAACAGGGACCGACACCGGGGAGCTGTTTTTT. The J gene is TRBJ2-2, the V gene TRBV6-5, with a possible D match to TRBD1 (6 bases). Germline V gene sequence: CDR1 MNHEY, CDR2 SVGAGI. The V end was cut by 6 bases, the J end by 3 bases, with 14 bases between. The CDR3 runs to 15 residues.

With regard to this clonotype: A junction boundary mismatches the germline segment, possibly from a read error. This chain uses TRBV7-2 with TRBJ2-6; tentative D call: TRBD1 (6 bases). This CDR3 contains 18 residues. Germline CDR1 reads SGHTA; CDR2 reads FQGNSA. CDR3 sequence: CANSLATTGPSGANALTF. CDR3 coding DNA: TGTGCCAACAGCTTAGCGACGACAGGACCTTCTGGGGCCAACGCCCTGACTTTC.

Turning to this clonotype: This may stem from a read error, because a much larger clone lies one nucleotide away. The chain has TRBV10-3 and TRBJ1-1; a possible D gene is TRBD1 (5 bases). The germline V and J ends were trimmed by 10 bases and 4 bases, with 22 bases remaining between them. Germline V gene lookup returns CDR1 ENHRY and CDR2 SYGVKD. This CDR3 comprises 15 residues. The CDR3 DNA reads TGTGCCACCACGGTCGGGGGGTCCGAGAGCACTGAAGCTTTCTTT. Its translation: CATTVGGSESTEAFF.

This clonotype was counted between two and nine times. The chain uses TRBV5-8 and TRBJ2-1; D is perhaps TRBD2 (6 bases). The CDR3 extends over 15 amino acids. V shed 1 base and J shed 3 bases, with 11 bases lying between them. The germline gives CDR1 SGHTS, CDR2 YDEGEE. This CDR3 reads CASSLRLVDYNEQFF. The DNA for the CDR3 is TGTGCCAGCAGCTTGAGACTAGTGGACTACAATGAGCAGTTCTTC. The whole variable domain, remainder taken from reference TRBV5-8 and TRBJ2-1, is EAGVTQSPTHLIKTRGQQATLRCSPISGHTSVYWYQQALGLGLQFLLWYDEGEERNRGNFPPRFSGRQFPNYSSELNVNALELEDSALYLCASSLRLVDYNEQFFGPGTRLTVL.

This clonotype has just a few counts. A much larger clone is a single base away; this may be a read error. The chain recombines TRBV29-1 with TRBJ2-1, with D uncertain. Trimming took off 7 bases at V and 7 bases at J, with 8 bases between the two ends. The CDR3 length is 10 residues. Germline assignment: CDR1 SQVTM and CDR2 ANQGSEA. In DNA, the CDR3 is TGCAGCGCCGAGTGTAATGAGCAGTTCTTC. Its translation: CSAECNEQFF.